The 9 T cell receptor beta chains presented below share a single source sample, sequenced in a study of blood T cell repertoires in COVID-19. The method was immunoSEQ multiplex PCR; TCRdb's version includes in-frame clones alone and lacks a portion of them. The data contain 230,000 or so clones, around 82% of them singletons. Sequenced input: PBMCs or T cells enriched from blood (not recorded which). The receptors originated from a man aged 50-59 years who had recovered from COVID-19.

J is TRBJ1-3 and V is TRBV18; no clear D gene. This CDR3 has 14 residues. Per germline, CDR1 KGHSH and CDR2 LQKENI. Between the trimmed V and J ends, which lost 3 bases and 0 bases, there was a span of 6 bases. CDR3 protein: CASSPSVSGNTIYF. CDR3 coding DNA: TGTGCCAGCTCACCGTCAGTCTCTGGAAACACCATATATTTT.

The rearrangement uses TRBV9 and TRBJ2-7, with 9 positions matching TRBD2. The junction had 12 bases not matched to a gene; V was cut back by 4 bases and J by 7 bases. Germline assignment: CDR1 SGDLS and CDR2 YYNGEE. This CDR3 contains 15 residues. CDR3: CASSPSGEPAVEQYF. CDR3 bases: TGTGCCAGCAGCCCTAGCGGGGAACCCGCCGTTGAGCAGTACTTC.

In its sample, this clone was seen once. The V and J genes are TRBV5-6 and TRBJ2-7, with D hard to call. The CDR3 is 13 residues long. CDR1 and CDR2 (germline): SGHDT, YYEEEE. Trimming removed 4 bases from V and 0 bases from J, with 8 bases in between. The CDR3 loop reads CASSPLSSYEQYF. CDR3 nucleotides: TGTGCCAGCAGCCCGTTGAGCTCCTACGAGCAGTACTTC.

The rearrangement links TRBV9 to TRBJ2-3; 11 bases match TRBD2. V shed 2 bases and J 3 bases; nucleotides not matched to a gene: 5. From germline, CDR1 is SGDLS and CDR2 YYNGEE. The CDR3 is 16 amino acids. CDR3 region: CASSVPLAGGTDTQYF. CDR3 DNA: TGTGCCAGCAGCGTCCCATTAGCGGGGGGGACAGATACGCAGTATTTT.

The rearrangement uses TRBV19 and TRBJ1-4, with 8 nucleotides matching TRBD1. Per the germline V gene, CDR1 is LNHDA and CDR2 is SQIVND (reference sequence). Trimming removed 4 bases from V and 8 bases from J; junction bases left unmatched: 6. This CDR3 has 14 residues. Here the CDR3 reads CASSNGQGFEKLFF. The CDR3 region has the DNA TGTGCCAGTAGTAATGGACAGGGATTCGAAAAACTGTTTTTT.

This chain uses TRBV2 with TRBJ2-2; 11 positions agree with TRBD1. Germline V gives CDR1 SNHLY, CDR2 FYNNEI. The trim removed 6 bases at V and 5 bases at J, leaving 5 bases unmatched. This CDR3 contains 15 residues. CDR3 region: CASRGTGGKTGELFF. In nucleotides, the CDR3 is TGTGCCAGCAGGGGGACAGGGGGGAAAACCGGGGAGCTGTTTTTT.

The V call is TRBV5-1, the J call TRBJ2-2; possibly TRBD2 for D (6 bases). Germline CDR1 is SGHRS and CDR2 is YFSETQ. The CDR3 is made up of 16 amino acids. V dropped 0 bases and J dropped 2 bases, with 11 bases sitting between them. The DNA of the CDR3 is TGCGCCAGCAGCTTGGGCCCGGGGGTCAACACCGGGGAGCTGTTTTTT. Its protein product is CASSLGPGVNTGELFF.

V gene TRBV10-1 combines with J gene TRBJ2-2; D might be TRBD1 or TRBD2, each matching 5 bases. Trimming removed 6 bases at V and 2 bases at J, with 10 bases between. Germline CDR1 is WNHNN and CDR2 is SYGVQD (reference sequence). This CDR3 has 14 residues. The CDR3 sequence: CASREGRNTGELFF. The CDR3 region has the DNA TGCGCCAGCAGAGAGGGGAGAAACACCGGGGAGCTGTTTTTT.

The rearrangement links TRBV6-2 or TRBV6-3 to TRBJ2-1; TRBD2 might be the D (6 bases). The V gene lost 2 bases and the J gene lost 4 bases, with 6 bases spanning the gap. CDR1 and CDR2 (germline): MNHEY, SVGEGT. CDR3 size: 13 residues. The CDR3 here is CASSYGRYNEQFF. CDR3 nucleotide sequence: TGTGCCAGCAGTTACGGGAGGTACAATGAGCAGTTCTTC.